Sequencing of this TCR beta chain was carried out in a study of OX40 agonist ivuxolimab in advanced cancers. Study-level information: Cohort: roughly 80% men, mean age about 60, aged about 20 to 80.

Study-wide points: At 0.1-3.0 mg/kg, partial responders had clonal expansion among the lowest observed. In the 0.1 to 3.0 mg/kg range, CD4+ and CD8+ blood T cells had expanded clonally by week 6.

The table came from immunoSEQ multiplex PCR; TCRdb's copy has only in-frame clones and leaves some out. The data show approximately 77,000 clones, approximately 92% seen once. V trimming: 7 bases; J trimming: 4 bases; junction bases outside the gene matches: 4. This CDR3 has 14 amino acids. Germline values: CDR1 SQVTM, CDR2 ANQGSEA. For this clone: Its antigen is still unknown.

The specimen comprised CD4+ or CD8+ T cells sorted from blood, sampled in a trial of the OX40 agonist ivuxolimab. This TCR was sampled from an adult with an advanced solid tumor such as melanoma, head and neck, liver or kidney cancer. V usage is TRBV29-1 and J usage is TRBJ2-5; 15 nucleotides line up with TRBD2. CDR3 in amino acids: CSGRGLAGGETQYF. CDR3 bases: TGCAGCGGGAGGGGACTAGCGGGAGGAGAGACCCAGTACTTC.